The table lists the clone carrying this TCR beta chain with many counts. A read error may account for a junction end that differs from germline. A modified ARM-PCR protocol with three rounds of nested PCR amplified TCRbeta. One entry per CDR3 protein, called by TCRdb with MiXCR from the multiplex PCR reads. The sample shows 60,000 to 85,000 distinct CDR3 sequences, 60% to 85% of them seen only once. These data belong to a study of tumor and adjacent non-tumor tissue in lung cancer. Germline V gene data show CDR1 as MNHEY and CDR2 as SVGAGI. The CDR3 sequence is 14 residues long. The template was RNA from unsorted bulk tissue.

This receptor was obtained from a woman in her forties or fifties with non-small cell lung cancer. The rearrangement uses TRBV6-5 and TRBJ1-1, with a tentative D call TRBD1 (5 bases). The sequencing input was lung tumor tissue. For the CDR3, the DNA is TGTGGCAGCAGCTTGCGCGGGGGGGGCACTGAAGCTTTCTTT. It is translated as CGSSLRGGGTEAFF.